A single sample gave rise to the 17 T cell receptor beta chains below, sequenced in a study of blood T cell repertoires in COVID-19. The repertoire was sequenced with immunoSEQ multiplex PCR; TCRdb's copy has only in-frame clones and lacks some. The data contain 150,000 to 200,000 clones, approximately 74% of them singletons. Sequencing input: peripheral blood. These receptors all stem from a woman older than 75 with acute or convalescent COVID-19.

This chain uses TRBV30 with TRBJ2-7; the match to TRBD1 covers 8 bases. The CDR3 length is 12 residues. The junction had 4 bases not matched to a gene; V was cut back by 2 bases and J by 7 bases. Germline CDR1 and CDR2: GTSNPN and SVGIG (reference sequence). The CDR3 here is CAWSSGGWEQYF. DNA for the CDR3: TGTGCCTGGAGTTCAGGGGGCTGGGAGCAGTACTTC.

This chain connects TRBV21-1 to TRBJ2-3; the table's TRBD2 call for D was not verified on the DNA. TRBV21-1 is reported as a pseudogene. The CDR3 has 15 amino acids. CDR3 loop: CASRRLAGETDTQYF. As DNA, the CDR3 is TGTGCCAGCCGCCGACTAGCGGGAGAAACAGATACGCAGTATTTT.

This chain uses TRBV2 with TRBJ2-7; 11 bases line up with TRBD1. The germline V gene encodes CDR1 SNHLY and CDR2 FYNNEI. The CDR3 runs 15 residues. J was trimmed by 6 bases and V by 1 base; bases with no gene match: 5. The CDR3 DNA sequence: TGTGCCAGCAGTGAAGGGGGGACAGGGGGTTTCGAGCAGTACTTC. Its protein product is CASSEGGTGGFEQYF. The full variable domain, completed using reference TRBV2 and TRBJ2-7, is EPEVTQTPSHQVTQMGQEVILRCVPISNHLYFYWYRQILGQKVEFLVSFYNNEISEKSEIFDDQFSVERPDGSNFTLKIRSTKLEDSAMYFCASSEGGTGGFEQYFGPGTRLTVT.

The CDR3, as DNA: TGTGCCAGCAGCTTAGTGCGGGAATGGACCTACGAGCAGTACTTC. Protein: CASSLVREWTYEQYF. This chain links TRBV13 with TRBJ2-7; a possible D gene is TRBD2 (6 bases). V was clipped by 1 base and J by 2 bases, with 12 bases between them. CDR3 size: 15 residues. Germline-derived CDR1 and CDR2 are PRHDT and FYEKMQ (reference sequence). The full variable domain, rest sourced from reference TRBV13 and TRBJ2-7, is AAGVIQSPRHLIKEKRETATLKCYPIPRHDTVYWYQQGPGQDPQFLISFYEKMQSDKGSIPDRFSAQQFSDYHSELNMSSLELGDSALYFCASSLVREWTYEQYFGPGTRLTVT.

The chain is built from TRBV27 and TRBJ1-4, with 9 bases matching TRBD1. Germline lookup yields CDR1 MNHEY and CDR2 SMNVEV (reference sequence). This CDR3 region has 15 residues. With V trimmed by 4 bases and J by 8 bases, 8 bases remained unmatched. In nucleotides, the CDR3 is TGTGCCAGCAGTTCCGCCGACAGGGGGGGCGAAAAACTGTTTTTT. The encoded protein is CASSSADRGGEKLFF.

The chain combines TRBV5-4 with TRBJ2-5; 9 nucleotides match TRBD2. The CDR3 contains 16 residues. V lost 5 bases, J lost 4 bases, and 12 bases stayed unmatched. Germline CDR1 SGHNT, CDR2 YYREEE (reference sequence). CDR3 nucleotide sequence: TGTGCCAGCAGTAGTGGTCTAGCGGGAAAAGGAGAGACCCAGTACTTC. Translation: CASSSGLAGKGETQYF.

This clone was seen more than once but under ten times. The chain joins TRBV6-1 to TRBJ2-5; D is undetermined. V lost 2 bases to trimming and J lost 5 bases, with 12 bases between them. The CDR3 has 14 amino acids. The germline V gene encodes CDR1 MNHNS and CDR2 SASEGT. The CDR3 sequence is CASSEFARMETQYF. Written as DNA, the CDR3 is TGTGCCAGCAGTGAATTTGCGCGGATGGAGACCCAGTACTTC.

The chain couples TRBV28 to TRBJ2-2, with 10 bases lining up with TRBD1. V lost 4 bases, J lost 3 bases, and 2 bases stayed unmatched. The CDR3 spans 15 residues. Germline CDR1 is MDHEN and CDR2 is SYDVKM. The CDR3 sequence is CASSSGQGDTGELFF. DNA for the CDR3: TGTGCCAGCAGTTCAGGACAGGGGGACACCGGGGAGCTGTTTTTT.

This chain joins TRBV6-4 and TRBJ2-1; possibly TRBD2 for D (6 bases). This CDR3 is built from 15 residues. CDR1 is MRHNA, CDR2 SNTAGT, per germline. V was trimmed by 8 bases and J by 4 bases, leaving 18 bases between them. The chain's CDR3 is CASGAEAGGYNEQFF. The DNA for the CDR3 is TGTGCCAGCGGGGCAGAGGCCGGGGGATACAATGAGCAGTTCTTC.

The V gene is TRBV10-2, the J gene TRBJ2-3; D may be TRBD2 (5 bases). The V end lost 3 bases, the J end lost 5 bases, and 6 bases lay between the germline ends. The CDR3 spans 12 residues. The germline V gene has CDR1 WSHSY and CDR2 SAAADI. CDR3 residues: CASSETRDTQYF. The CDR3 DNA is TGCGCCAGCAGTGAAACTAGAGATACGCAGTATTTT.

The table lists this clone with many counts. The rearrangement joins TRBV30 to TRBJ1-1; no definite D call. V was cut by 0 bases and J by 5 bases, with 4 bases left in between. Per germline, CDR1 GTSNPN and CDR2 SVGIG (reference sequence). CDR3 length: 11 residues. The CDR3 protein is CAWSVQTEAFF. CDR3 bases: TGTGCCTGGAGTGTACAGACTGAAGCTTTCTTT.

In its sample, this clone was seen once. The chain uses TRBV7-9 and TRBJ2-1; TRBD2 aligns across 10 bases. Per germline, CDR1 SEHNR and CDR2 FQNEAQ (reference sequence). This CDR3 has 15 residues. The V and J ends lost 1 base and 6 bases, in that order; junction bases with no gene match: 3. The CDR3 spells CASSLVIAGGNEQFF. CDR3 DNA: TGTGCCAGCAGCTTAGTTATAGCGGGAGGCAATGAGCAGTTCTTC.

The CDR3 region has the DNA TGTGCCACCAGCAGAGATAAGCTACTTACAGATACGCAGTATTTT. Translated, it gives CATSRDKLLTDTQYF. This chain links TRBV15 with TRBJ2-3, with D unresolved. The germline V gene has CDR1 LNHNV and CDR2 YYDKDF (reference sequence). The V end was cut by 0 bases, the J end by 3 bases, with 10 bases between. This CDR3 is built from 15 residues.

This clone has just a few counts. The chain is built from TRBV27 and TRBJ2-3; 8 bases fit TRBD2. The CDR3 is made up of 14 amino acids. The ends lost 7 bases at V and 1 base at J; junction bases unmatched: 4. Germline loops: CDR1 MNHEY, CDR2 SMNVEV (reference sequence). Written as DNA, the CDR3 is TGTGCCAGCATGAGAGCGGGAGGCACAGATACGCAGTATTTT. Amino acids: CASMRAGGTDTQYF.

The rearrangement joins TRBV3-1 (or the pseudogene TRBV3-2) to TRBJ2-7, with D maybe TRBD2 (5 bases). CDR1 and CDR2 (germline): LGHDT, YNNKEL (reference sequence). Trimming cost V 4 bases and J 7 bases, with 20 bases left between them. The CDR3 loop spans 15 amino acids. The CDR3 is CASSPLNGLTGEQYF. CDR3 in DNA: TGTGCCAGCAGCCCACTGAACGGACTTACCGGAGAGCAGTACTTC.

The chain has TRBV10-3 and TRBJ2-3; 8 nucleotides match TRBD2. CDR3 length: 16 residues. CDR1 is ENHRY and CDR2 is SYGVKD in the germline V gene. V was pared by 6 bases and J by 4 bases, with 12 bases of the junction left unmatched. The CDR3 loop reads CAISPSKSGSSDTQYF. CDR3 nucleotides: TGTGCCATCAGCCCTAGCAAGAGCGGGAGTTCAGATACGCAGTATTTT.

The chain carries TRBV3-1 (or the pseudogene TRBV3-2) and TRBJ2-7; maybe TRBD1 (5 bases). CDR1 is LGHDT, CDR2 YNNKEL, per germline (reference sequence). The V gene lost 5 bases and the J gene lost 6 bases, with 20 bases spanning the gap. CDR3 length equals 15 residues. CDR3 amino acids: CASSSQAGIQGEQYF. DNA for the CDR3: TGTGCCAGCAGCTCCCAAGCAGGGATTCAAGGCGAGCAGTACTTC.